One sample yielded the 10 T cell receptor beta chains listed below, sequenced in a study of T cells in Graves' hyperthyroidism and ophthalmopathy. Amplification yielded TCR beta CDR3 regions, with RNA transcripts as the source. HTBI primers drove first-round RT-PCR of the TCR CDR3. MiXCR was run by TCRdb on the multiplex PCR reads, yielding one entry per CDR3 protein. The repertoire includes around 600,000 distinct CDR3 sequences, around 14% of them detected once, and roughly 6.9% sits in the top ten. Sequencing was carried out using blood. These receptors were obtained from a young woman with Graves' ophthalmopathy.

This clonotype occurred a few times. CDR3 region: CSTTTVGTSPVFYEQYF. The CDR3 nucleotides read TGCAGTACGACCACCGTAGGGACTAGCCCCGTATTCTACGAGCAGTACTTC. The chain has TRBV20-1 and TRBJ2-7, with 9 nucleotides matching TRBD2. CDR3 length: 17 amino acids. After removal of 8 bases from V and 3 bases from J, the junction contained 20 bases not matched to a gene. CDR1 and CDR2 (germline): DFQATT, SNEGSKA (reference sequence).

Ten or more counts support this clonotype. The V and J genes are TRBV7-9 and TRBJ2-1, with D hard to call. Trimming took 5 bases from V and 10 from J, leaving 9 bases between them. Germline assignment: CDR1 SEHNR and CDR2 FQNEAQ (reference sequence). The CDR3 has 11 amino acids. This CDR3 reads CASSLEREQFF. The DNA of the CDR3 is TGTGCCAGCAGCCTGGAGAGAGAGCAGTTCTTC.

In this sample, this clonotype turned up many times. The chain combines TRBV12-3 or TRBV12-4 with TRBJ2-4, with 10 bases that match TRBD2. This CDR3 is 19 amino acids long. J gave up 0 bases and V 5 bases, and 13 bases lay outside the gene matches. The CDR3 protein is CASSPRGTSVTTAKNIQYF. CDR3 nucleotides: TGTGCCAGCAGTCCGAGGGGGACTAGCGTTACTACAGCCAAAAACATTCAGTACTTC.

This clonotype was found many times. The DNA of the CDR3 is TGTGCCAGCAGTGCCCAGGGGTACACCGGGGAGCTGTTTTTT. This codes for CASSAQGYTGELFF. The chain employs TRBV2 and TRBJ2-2; D perhaps matches TRBD1 (6 bases). V gave up 4 bases and J gave up 3 bases, with 9 bases separating them. The CDR3 sequence is 14 residues long. Germline V CDR1 and CDR2: SNHLY, FYNNEI.

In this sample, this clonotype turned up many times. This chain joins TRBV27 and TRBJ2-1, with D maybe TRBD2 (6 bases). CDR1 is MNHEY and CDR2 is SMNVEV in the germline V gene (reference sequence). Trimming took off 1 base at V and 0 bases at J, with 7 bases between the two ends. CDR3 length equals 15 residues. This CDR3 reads CASSLFGSSYNEQFF. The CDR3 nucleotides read TGTGCCAGCAGTTTATTCGGGAGCTCCTACAATGAGCAGTTCTTC.

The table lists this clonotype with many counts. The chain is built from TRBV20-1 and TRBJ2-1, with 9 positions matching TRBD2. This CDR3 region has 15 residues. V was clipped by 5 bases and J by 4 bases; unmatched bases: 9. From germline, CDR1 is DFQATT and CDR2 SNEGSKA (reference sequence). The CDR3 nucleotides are TGCAGTGCTGAGGGGTGGCGGGAGGGGTACAATGAGCAGTTCTTC. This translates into CSAEGWREGYNEQFF.

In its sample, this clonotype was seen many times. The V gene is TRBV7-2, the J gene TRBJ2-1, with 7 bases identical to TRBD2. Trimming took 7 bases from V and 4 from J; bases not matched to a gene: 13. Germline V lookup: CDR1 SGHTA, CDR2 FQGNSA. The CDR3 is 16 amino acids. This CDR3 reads CASTSLSGTFYNEQFF. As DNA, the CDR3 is TGTGCCAGCACCTCCCTAAGCGGGACCTTTTACAATGAGCAGTTCTTC.

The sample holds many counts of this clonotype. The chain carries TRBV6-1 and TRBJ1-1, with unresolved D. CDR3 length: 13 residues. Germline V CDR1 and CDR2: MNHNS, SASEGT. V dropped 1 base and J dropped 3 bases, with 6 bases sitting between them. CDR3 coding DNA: TGTGCCAGCAGTGAAGGACGATACACTGAAGCTTTCTTT. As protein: CASSEGRYTEAFF.

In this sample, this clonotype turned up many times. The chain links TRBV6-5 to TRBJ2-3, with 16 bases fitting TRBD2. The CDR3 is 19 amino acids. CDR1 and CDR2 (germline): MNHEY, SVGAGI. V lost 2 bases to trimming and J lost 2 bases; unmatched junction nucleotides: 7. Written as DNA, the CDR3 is TGTGCCAGCAGTTACCCGGGGACTAGCGGGAGGGGTCTCACAGATACGCAGTATTTT. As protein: CASSYPGTSGRGLTDTQYF.

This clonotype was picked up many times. CDR3 region: CASSEKISISYEQYF. The DNA for the CDR3 is TGTGCCAGCAGTGAAAAGATCTCAATCTCCTACGAGCAGTACTTC. The chain uses TRBV2 and TRBJ2-7; no clear D. Germline values: CDR1 SNHLY, CDR2 FYNNEI. The CDR3 sequence is 15 residues long. V lost 2 bases to trimming and J lost 0 bases, with 11 bases between them.